This TCR beta chain was retrieved from a study of vaccination effects on CD4 cells after COVID-19. Trimming stripped 2 bases from V and 2 bases from J, with 13 bases between. This CDR3 is built from 15 residues. CDR1 and CDR2 from the germline V gene are MNHNY and SVGAGI (reference sequence). Study-level points and caveats: The study, lacking early post-infection timepoints, had few convalescent patients.

About this clone itself: The antigen remains undetermined.

Measured with immunoSEQ multiplex PCR; TCRdb has only the in-frame clones, and not every one. The table lists roughly 45,000 clones, over 60% of them singletons, with about 9.5% in the top ten. Cultured cells yielded isolated CD4+ T cells after about ten days. Participants completed two doses of the BNT162b2 or mRNA-1273 vaccine. Cultures got half-medium changes with IL-2 on days 3 and 7. The receptor's source is a human donor who received a COVID-19 vaccine. The chain has TRBV6-6 and TRBJ2-7; perhaps TRBD2 as D (6 bases). Sequenced material: CD4+ T cells from PBMCs cultured without peptide, taken after COVID-19 vaccination. In DNA, the CDR3 is TGTGCCAGCAGTTACACGGGGGATAAGGCCTACGAGCAGTACTTC. Its translation is CASSYTGDKAYEQYF.